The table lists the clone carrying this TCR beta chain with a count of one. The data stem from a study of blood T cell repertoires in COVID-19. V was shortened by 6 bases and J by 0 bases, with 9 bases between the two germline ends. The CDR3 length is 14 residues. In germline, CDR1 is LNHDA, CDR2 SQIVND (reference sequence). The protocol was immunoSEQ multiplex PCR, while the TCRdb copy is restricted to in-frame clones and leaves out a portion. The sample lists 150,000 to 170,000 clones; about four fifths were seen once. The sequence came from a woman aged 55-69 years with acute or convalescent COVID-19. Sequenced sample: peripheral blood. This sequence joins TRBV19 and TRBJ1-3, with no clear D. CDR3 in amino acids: CASRKQSSGNTIYF. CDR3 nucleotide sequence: TGTGCCAGTAGAAAACAAAGCTCTGGAAACACCATATATTTT. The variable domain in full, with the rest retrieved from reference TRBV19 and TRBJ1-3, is DGGITQSPKYLFRKEGQNVTLSCEQNLNHDAMYWYRQDPGQGLRLIYYSQIVNDFQKGDIAEGYSVSREKKESFPLTVTSAQKNPTAFYLCASRKQSSGNTIYFGEGSWLTVV.